The clone carrying this TCR beta chain has just a few counts. The data derive from a study of T cells in Graves' hyperthyroidism and ophthalmopathy. The CDR3 regions of TCR beta were amplified from RNA transcripts. The primer set for the first-round RT-PCR of the TCR CDR3 was HTBI. Each CDR3 protein is one row after TCRdb ran MiXCR on the multiplex PCR reads. The sample lists some 600,000 distinct CDR3 sequences; around 14% were seen once. Germline CDR1 and CDR2: DFQATT and SNEGSKA (reference sequence). The V gene lost 1 base and the J gene lost 0 bases, with 15 bases spanning the gap. The CDR3 is made up of 16 amino acids.

The receptor's source is a woman aged 25 to 45 with Graves' hyperthyroidism that later progressed to Graves' ophthalmopathy. The sequencing sample was made of blood. The chain couples TRBV20-1 to TRBJ1-1; D call uncertain. This CDR3 reads CSARGLHQTVNTEAFF. In DNA form, the CDR3 reads TGCAGTGCTAGAGGCCTTCACCAGACTGTGAACACTGAAGCTTTCTTT.